This TCR beta chain was sequenced during a study of T-cell reconstitution after alpha-beta-depleted transplantation in children. Broader study findings: After transplant, at about two months, alpha-beta T cells were reportedly derived from several hundred expanded graft clones.

In this sample, this clonotype turned up a few times. Its antigen is as yet unknown. The authors prepared the TCRbeta library with unique molecular identifiers. From the PCR reads, TCRdb called clonotypes with MiXCR, one entry per CDR3 protein. The sample contains about 200,000 distinct CDR3 sequences, 5.5% to 7% of which appear only once. Germline values: CDR1 MDHEN, CDR2 SYDVKM. The CDR3 runs to 16 residues. Trimming cost V 2 bases and J 0 bases, with 13 bases left between them. The input for sequencing was PBMCs, taken before TCRalphabeta/CD19-depleted stem cell transplant. This rearrangement joins TRBV28 to TRBJ2-5; D not resolved. The receptor was derived from a boy younger than 10 with acute lymphoblastic leukemia, due to receive a stem cell transplant. The CDR3 region is CASSLGLSTYQETQYF. The CDR3 DNA is TGTGCCAGCAGTTTAGGGTTAAGCACGTACCAAGAGACCCAGTACTTC. The full variable domain, in which reference TRBV28 and TRBJ2-5 provide the parts outside the CDR3, is DVKVTQSSRYLVKRTGEKVFLECVQDMDHENMFWYRQDPGLGLRLIYFSYDVKMKEKGDIPEGYSVSREKKERFSLILESASTNQTSMYLCASSLGLSTYQETQYFGPGTRLLVL.